Listed here is a single TCR beta chain. What it binds is unknown. This CDR3 comprises 12 residues. CDR1 and CDR2 (germline): SQVTM, ANQGSEA. These data come from a study of CXCR3-negative and CXCR3-positive naive CD8 T cells. Study-wide results and limits: No difference in surface CD5 was seen between naive subsets, and TCR strength was inferred from TRB CDR3 properties. Similarly elevated diversity marked both naive subsets, with memory CD8+ cells showing far lower diversity. TRB CDR3s of CXCR3-positive naive cells were more hydrophobic than those of CXCR3-negative naive cells.

The authors made the TRB cDNA libraries by 5' RACE using UMI labels. After re-calling the 5' RACE reads, TCRdb lists one entry per CDR3 protein, DNA absent. The table gives 65,000 to 90,000 distinct CDR3 sequences; the top ten clones make up approximately 0.62% of it. All CD8+ T cell subsets were sorted in triplicate at hundreds of thousands of cells each. This clonotype originated in a human donor in good health. Some clones in this sample may be carry-over from other donors' samples. This chain links TRBV29-1 with TRBJ2-2. Sequencing was carried out using naive CXCR3+ CD8+ T cells from blood. Subset reported: CD45RO-CCR7+CD27+CD95- naive CD8+ T cells expressing CXCR3 (TNR3+). The CDR3 reads CSVEGNTGELFF.